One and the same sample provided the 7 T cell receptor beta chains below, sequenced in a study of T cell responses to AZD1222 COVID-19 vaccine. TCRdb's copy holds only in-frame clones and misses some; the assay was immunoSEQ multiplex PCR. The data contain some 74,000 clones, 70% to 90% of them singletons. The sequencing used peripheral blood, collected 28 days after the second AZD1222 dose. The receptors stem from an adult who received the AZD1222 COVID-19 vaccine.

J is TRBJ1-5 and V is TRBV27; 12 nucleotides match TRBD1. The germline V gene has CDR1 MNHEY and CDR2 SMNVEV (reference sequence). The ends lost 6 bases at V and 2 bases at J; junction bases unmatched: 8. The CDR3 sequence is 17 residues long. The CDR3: CASRQGTGGFRNQPQHF. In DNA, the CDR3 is TGTGCCAGCAGACAGGGGACAGGGGGCTTTCGCAATCAGCCCCAGCATTTT.

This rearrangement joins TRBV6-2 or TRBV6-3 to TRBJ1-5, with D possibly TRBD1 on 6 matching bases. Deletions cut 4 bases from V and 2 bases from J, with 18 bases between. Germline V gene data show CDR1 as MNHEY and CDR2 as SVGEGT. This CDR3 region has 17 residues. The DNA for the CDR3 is TGTGCCAGCAGTTTGGCAAAACAGGGCTATCGCAATCAGCCCCAGCATTTT. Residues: CASSLAKQGYRNQPQHF.

The CDR3 protein is CASSLKFGVTEGEDTQYF. CDR3 in DNA: TGTGCCAGCAGCTTAAAGTTTGGTGTGACAGAGGGGGAAGATACGCAGTATTTT. V and J are TRBV11-2 and TRBJ2-3; tentatively, D is TRBD1 (6 bases). Germline V lookup: CDR1 SGHAT, CDR2 FQNNGV. V lost 2 bases and J lost 5, with 23 bases in between. The length of the CDR3 is 18 residues. The whole variable domain, filled in from reference TRBV11-2 and TRBJ2-3, reads EAGVAQSPRYKIIEKRQSVAFWCNPISGHATLYWYQQILGQGPKLLIQFQNNGVVDDSQLPKDRFSAERLKGVDSTLKIQPAKLEDSAVYLCASSLKFGVTEGEDTQYFGPGTRLTVL.

CDR3: CASSRPGGIDEQYF. The CDR3 DNA is TGTGCCAGCAGCCGGCCAGGGGGCATCGACGAGCAGTACTTC. This chain uses TRBV5-4 with TRBJ2-7, with 8 bases identical to TRBD1. Germline assignment: CDR1 SGHNT and CDR2 YYREEE (reference sequence). This CDR3 comprises 14 residues. J gave up 5 bases and V 4 bases, and 8 bases lay outside the gene matches. Based on the CDR3 plus reference TRBV5-4 and TRBJ2-7, the full variable domain is ETGVTQSPTHLIKTRGQQVTLRCSSQSGHNTVSWYQQALGQGPQFIFQYYREEENGRGNFPPRFSGLQFPNYSSELNVNALELDDSALYLCASSRPGGIDEQYFGPGTRLTVT.

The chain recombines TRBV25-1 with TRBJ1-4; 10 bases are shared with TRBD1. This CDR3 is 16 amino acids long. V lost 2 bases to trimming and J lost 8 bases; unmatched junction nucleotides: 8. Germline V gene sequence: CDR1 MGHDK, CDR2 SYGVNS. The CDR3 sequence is CASSERRTGGGEKLFF. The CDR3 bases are TGTGCCAGCAGTGAACGAAGGACAGGGGGTGGAGAAAAACTGTTTTTT. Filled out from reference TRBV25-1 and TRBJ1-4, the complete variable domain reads EADIYQTPRYLVIGTGKKITLECSQTMGHDKMYWYQQDPGMELHLIHYSYGVNSTEKGDLSSESTVSRIRTEHFPLTLESARPSHTSQYLCASSERRTGGGEKLFFGSGTQLSVL.

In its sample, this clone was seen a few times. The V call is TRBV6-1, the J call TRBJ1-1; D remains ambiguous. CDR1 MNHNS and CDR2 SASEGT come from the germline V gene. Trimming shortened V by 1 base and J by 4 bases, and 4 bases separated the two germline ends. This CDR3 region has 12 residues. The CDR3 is CASSEGGTEAFF. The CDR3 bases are TGTGCCAGCAGTGAAGGGGGCACTGAAGCTTTCTTT.

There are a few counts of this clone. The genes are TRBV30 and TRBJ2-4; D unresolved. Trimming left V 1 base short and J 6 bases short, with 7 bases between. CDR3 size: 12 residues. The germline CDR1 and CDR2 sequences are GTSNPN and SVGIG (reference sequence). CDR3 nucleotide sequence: TGTGCCTGGAGTGAAATAGCAAACATTCAGTACTTC. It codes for CAWSEIANIQYF.